This T cell receptor (beta chain) emerged from a study of blood T cell repertoires in COVID-19. The germline CDR1 and CDR2 sequences are GTSNPN and SVGIG (reference sequence). Trimming removed 1 base from V and 0 bases from J, with 6 bases in between. The CDR3 spans 14 residues. Clones were read by immunoSEQ multiplex PCR, and TCRdb kept only the in-frame ones, dropping some. The sample carries roughly 70,000 clones, over 75% recorded once. This TCR came from a man between 65 and 85 years old with acute or convalescent COVID-19. The chain recombines TRBV30 with TRBJ2-2; tentatively, D is TRBD2 (5 bases). The sequenced material came from peripheral blood. The chain's CDR3 is CAWSGGANTGELFF. CDR3 bases: TGTGCCTGGAGTGGGGGAGCGAACACCGGGGAGCTGTTTTTT.